This TCR beta chain appears in the sequencing data of a study of cytomegalovirus exposure and HLA in healthy donors. Study results and caveats: Most TCR sequences were uncommon, yet certain public TCRs appeared in many donors. Associated with cytomegalovirus, according to the listing, were 164 TCR beta chains.

While the first cohort had fewer than 850 subjects, the donors belonged to the separate validation cohort of roughly 120 subjects. Using immunoSEQ multiplex PCR, the repertoire was profiled, and TCRdb retains in-frame clones only, with some absent. The sample lists about 240,000 clones; more than 75% were seen once. V lost 5 bases and J lost 0, with 8 bases in between. This CDR3 has 13 amino acids. Germline CDR1 is MNHEY and CDR2 is SVGAGI. Worth noting for this clone: Antigen: not known.

The sample comprised PBMCs. The sequence came from a woman in her 30s in good health and CMV-seropositive. The rearrangement joins TRBV6-5 to TRBJ2-7; a possible D gene is TRBD2 (6 bases). CDR3 coding DNA: TGTGCCAGCAGTATGGGGGGCTCCTACGAGCAGTACTTC. Protein product: CASSMGGSYEQYF.